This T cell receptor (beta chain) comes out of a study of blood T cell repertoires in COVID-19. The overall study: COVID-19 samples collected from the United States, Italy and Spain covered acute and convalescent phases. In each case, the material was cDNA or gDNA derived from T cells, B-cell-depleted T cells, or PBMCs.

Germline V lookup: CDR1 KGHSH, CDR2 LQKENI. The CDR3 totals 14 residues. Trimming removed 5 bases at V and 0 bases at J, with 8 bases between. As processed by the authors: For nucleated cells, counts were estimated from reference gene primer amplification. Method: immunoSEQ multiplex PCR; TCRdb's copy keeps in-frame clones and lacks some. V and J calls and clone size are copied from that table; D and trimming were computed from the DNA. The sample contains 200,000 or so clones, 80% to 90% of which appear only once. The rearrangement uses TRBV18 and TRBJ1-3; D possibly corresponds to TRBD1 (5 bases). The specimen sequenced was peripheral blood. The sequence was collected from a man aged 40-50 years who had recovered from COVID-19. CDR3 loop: CASSFDSSGNTIYF. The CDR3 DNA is TGTGCCAGCTCATTTGACAGCTCTGGAAACACCATATATTTT. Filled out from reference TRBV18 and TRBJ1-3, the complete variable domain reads NAGVMQNPRHLVRRRGQEARLRCSPMKGHSHVYWYRQLPEEGLKFMVYLQKENIIDESGMPKERFSAEFPKEGPSILRIQQVVRGDSAAYFCASSFDSSGNTIYFGEGSWLTVV.